The 12 T cell receptor beta chains below were found in one sample sequenced in a study of identical twins. Each CDR3 protein is one row after TCRdb ran MiXCR on the 5' RACE reads. This table holds 450,000 to 650,000 distinct CDR3 sequences, roughly 15% found once. These data were likewise used in another study, on yellow fever vaccine responses in identical twins.

Sequencing was carried out using CD4+ T cells sorted from blood. These receptors were taken from a woman between 18 and 30 years old in good health.

This clonotype has ten or more counts. V usage is TRBV12-3 or TRBV12-4 and J usage is TRBJ2-3; D call uncertain. The CDR3 contains 14 residues. The V end lost 6 bases, the J end lost 0 bases, and 10 bases lay between the germline ends. Written as DNA, the CDR3 is TGTGCCAGCAGCATCGACCAAAGCACAGATACGCAGTATTTT. Its protein product is CASSIDQSTDTQYF.

The chain recombines TRBV28 with TRBJ2-3; no reliable D call. Trimming left V 8 bases short and J 2 bases short, with 11 bases between. Germline V gene sequence: CDR1 MDHEN, CDR2 SYDVKM. The CDR3 has 13 amino acids. CDR3 bases: TGTGCCAGCGGAAACAATCCCACAGATACGCAGTATTTT. This encodes CASGNNPTDTQYF.

This clonotype has more than one count but fewer than ten. The chain recombines TRBV20-1 with TRBJ2-7; TRBD2 matches at 10 bases. CDR1 and CDR2 from the germline V gene are DFQATT and SNEGSKA (reference sequence). The CDR3 sequence is 15 residues long. V lost 0 bases and J lost 2; bases outside the gene matches: 4. CDR3 region: CSARDPSGSTYEQYF. Written as DNA, the CDR3 is TGCAGTGCTAGAGATCCTAGCGGGAGCACCTACGAGCAGTACTTC.

This clonotype turned up a few times. The rearrangement uses TRBV25-1 and TRBJ2-1, with TRBD1 matching 10 bases. Unmatched junction bases numbered 8, after V lost 6 bases and J lost 6 bases. The CDR3 sequence is 15 residues long. The germline CDR1 and CDR2 sequences are MGHDK and SYGVNS. The CDR3 protein is CASSPDRGFTNEQFF. The DNA for the CDR3 is TGTGCCAGCAGCCCGGACAGGGGGTTCACCAATGAGCAGTTCTTC.

This clonotype was counted only a few times. The chain carries TRBV18 and TRBJ1-2; 10 nucleotides line up with TRBD1. This CDR3 region has 15 residues. CDR1 and CDR2 (germline): KGHSH, LQKENI. V shed 3 bases and J 4 bases; nucleotides not matched to a gene: 5. In nucleotides, the CDR3 is TGTGCCAGCTCACCCGGGACAGGGGTTCTCTATGGCTACACCTTC. Its protein product is CASSPGTGVLYGYTF.

The chain joins TRBV29-1 to TRBJ2-3; no clear D. This CDR3 is built from 11 residues. The V gene's germline CDR1 is SQVTM and CDR2 ANQGSEA. CDR3 DNA: TGCGCAGGCACTAAGGGAGATACGCAGTATTTT. Protein sequence: CAGTKGDTQYF.

In this sample, this clonotype turned up many times. This chain links TRBV29-1 with TRBJ2-3; D ambiguous. Looked up from germline, CDR1 is SQVTM and CDR2 is ANQGSEA. The CDR3 is 10 residues long. V lost 8 bases to trimming and J lost 3 bases, with 6 bases between them. The CDR3 protein is CSIVTDTQYF. In DNA, the CDR3 is TGCAGCATAGTGACAGATACGCAGTATTTT.

The chain links TRBV2 to TRBJ2-2, with 12 bases lining up with TRBD2. V lost 3 bases and J lost 7; bases outside the gene matches: 6. The CDR3 loop spans 16 amino acids. The germline gives CDR1 SNHLY, CDR2 FYNNEI. CDR3 protein: CASSEQLAGGGGELFF. CDR3 sequence (DNA): TGTGCCAGCAGTGAGCAACTAGCGGGAGGTGGCGGGGAGCTGTTTTTT. The whole variable domain, filled in from reference TRBV2 and TRBJ2-2, reads EPEVTQTPSHQVTQMGQEVILRCVPISNHLYFYWYRQILGQKVEFLVSFYNNEISEKSEIFDDQFSVERPDGSNFTLKIRSTKLEDSAMYFCASSEQLAGGGGELFFGEGSRLTVL.

This rearrangement joins TRBV4-2 to TRBJ2-1; 8 nucleotides line up with TRBD2. The CDR3 extends over 17 amino acids. Germline V gives CDR1 LGHNA, CDR2 YNFKEQ. V was pared by 4 bases and J by 6 bases, with 14 bases of the junction left unmatched. The CDR3 sequence: CASSPARGAGDINEQFF. The CDR3 nucleotides read TGTGCCAGCAGCCCCGCGAGGGGAGCGGGAGATATCAATGAGCAGTTCTTC.

This rearrangement joins TRBV4-2 to TRBJ1-2; 8 bases are shared with TRBD1. The length of the CDR3 is 13 residues. V was pared by 0 bases and J by 10 bases, with 4 bases of the junction left unmatched. Germline loops: CDR1 LGHNA, CDR2 YNFKEQ. The CDR3, as DNA: TGTGCCAGCAGCCAAGACCCGACAGGGGCCTACACCTTC. Its translation: CASSQDPTGAYTF.

The J gene is TRBJ2-2, the V gene TRBV18; D remains unclear. The V gene lost 2 bases and the J gene lost 1 base, with 8 bases spanning the gap. This CDR3 is 15 amino acids long. CDR1 and CDR2 (germline): KGHSH, LQKENI. CDR3 loop: CASSPRSQNTGELFF. CDR3 nucleotides: TGTGCCAGCTCACCAAGGTCCCAGAACACCGGGGAGCTGTTTTTT.

This clonotype was counted only a few times. The chain uses TRBV15 and TRBJ2-2, with D hard to call. This CDR3 has 19 amino acids. The V and J ends lost 0 bases and 1 base respectively, with 18 bases between them. CDR1 and CDR2 (germline): LNHNV, YYDKDF (reference sequence). The CDR3 loop reads CATSRDGALRHVNTGELFF. The CDR3 bases are TGTGCCACCAGCAGAGACGGAGCCTTGCGGCACGTGAACACCGGGGAGCTGTTTTTT.